The 3 T cell receptor beta chains below were found in one sample sequenced in a study of monozygotic twins with inflammatory bowel disease. TCRdb re-called the 5' RACE reads and catalogs CDR3 proteins one per entry, DNA excluded. This sample's table has more than 350,000 distinct CDR3 sequences. The sample was blood. Every receptor here comes from a human donor with ulcerative colitis or Crohn's disease, or a healthy co-twin of an affected twin (not recorded which).

This chain uses TRBV20-1 with TRBJ2-7; with no DNA, the TCRdb D assignment of TRBD2 cannot be verified. This CDR3 is 14 amino acids long. CDR1 is DFQATT, CDR2 SNEGSKA, per germline (reference sequence). The CDR3 spells CSASKSGRDHEQYF.

The chain combines TRBV11-2 with TRBJ2-3; TCRdb's assignment of TRBD2 cannot be checked, as there is no DNA. The CDR3 extends over 16 amino acids. CDR1 and CDR2 (germline): SGHAT, FQNNGV. The CDR3 sequence: CASSPLTGKAGGAQYF. Variable domain in full (rest from reference TRBV11-2 and TRBJ2-3): EAGVAQSPRYKIIEKRQSVAFWCNPISGHATLYWYQQILGQGPKLLIQFQNNGVVDDSQLPKDRFSAERLKGVDSTLKIQPAKLEDSAVYLCASSPLTGKAGGAQYFGPGTRLTVL.

V gene TRBV6-5 combines with J gene TRBJ1-2. Germline V gene sequence: CDR1 MNHEY, CDR2 SVGAGI. This CDR3 contains 17 residues. The CDR3 loop reads CASSYDRGDRSRGGYTF.